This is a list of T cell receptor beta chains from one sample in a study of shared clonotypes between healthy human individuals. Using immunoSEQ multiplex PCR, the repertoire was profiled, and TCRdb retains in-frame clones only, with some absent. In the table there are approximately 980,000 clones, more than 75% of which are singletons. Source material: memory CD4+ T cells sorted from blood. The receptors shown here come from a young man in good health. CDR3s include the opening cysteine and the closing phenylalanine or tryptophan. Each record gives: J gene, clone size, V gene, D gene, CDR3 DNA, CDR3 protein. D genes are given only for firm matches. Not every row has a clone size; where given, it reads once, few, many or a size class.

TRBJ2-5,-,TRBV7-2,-,TGTGCCAGCAGCTTAGGTCCTGTCCGGGAGACCCAGTACTTC,CASSLGPVRETQYF
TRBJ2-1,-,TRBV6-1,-,TGTGCCAGCAGTGAAACGGGACGTACTTACAATGAGCAGTTCTTC,CASSETGRTYNEQFF
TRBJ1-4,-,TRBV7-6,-,TGTGCCAGCAGCTTAGGGAGAGGCACTAATGAAAAACTGTTTTTT,CASSLGRGTNEKLFF
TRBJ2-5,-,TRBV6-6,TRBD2,TGTGCCAGCAGTTCTCTAGCGGGAGGGGAAGAGACCCAGTACTTC,CASSSLAGGEETQYF
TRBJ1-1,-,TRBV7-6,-,TGTGCCAGCAGCTTAGACCTCAGGGAAGAAGCTTTCTTT,CASSLDLREEAFF
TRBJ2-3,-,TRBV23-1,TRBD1,TGCGCCACCCCCGACAGGGCTAGCACAGATACGCAGTATTTT,CATPDRASTDTQYF
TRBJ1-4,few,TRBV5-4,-,TGTGCCAGCAGCCCAGGATTTCCAACTAATGAAAAACTGTTTTTT,CASSPGFPTNEKLFF
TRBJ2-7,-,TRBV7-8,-,TGTGCCAGCAGCTTCGGGACGGGAACCTACGAGCAGTACTTC,CASSFGTGTYEQYF
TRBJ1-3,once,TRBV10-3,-,TGTGCCATCAGCCCCCTGGATACTAGCCATGTCGGAAACACCATATATTTT,CAISPLDTSHVGNTIYF
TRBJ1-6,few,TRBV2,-,TGTGCCAGCGGACAGTCCAGTACCTATAATTCACCCCTCCACTTT,CASGQSSTYNSPLHF